Detailed here is one T cell receptor beta chain. Its antigen is currently not known. The CDR3 covers 14 residues, taking in both the cysteine and the phenylalanine. DNA was not recorded. CDR1 and CDR2, per the germline V gene (reference sequence), are LNHDA and SQIVND. Sequencing used an Illumina HiSeq 2000. 5'RACE template switching, by which a universal primer site and unique molecular identifiers were added, was used to make TCR beta cDNA libraries. cDNA synthesis was primed from the TCR beta constant segment and was followed by two successive PCR amplification steps. Processing in the source paper ran as follows. Reads were demultiplexed and grouped by UMI with MIGEC, and clonotypes were assembled and quantified with MiTCR. To exclude erroneous sequences, any TCR cDNA sequence not supported by at least two reads was discarded. The tcR package was used for downstream repertoire analysis, with clonotypes matched between fractions based on CDR3 nucleotide sequence plus V segment. VDJmatch was used to annotate antigen specificity against VDJdb, with one amino acid substitution in CDR3 allowed. With the reads reprocessed by TCRdb, a single entry stands for each CDR3 protein sequence and no DNA is reported. The V and J calls follow TCRdb's processing rather than the paper's. The sample table includes about 140,000 distinct CDR3 sequences. 12% of the sample is held by the ten biggest clonotypes.

A commercial ELISA kit detecting HCMV-specific IgG in serum was used to determine HCMV serostatus. Peripheral blood mononuclear cells were isolated from blood by Ficoll density gradient centrifugation. The sample originates from a study of T cells expressing NK-cell markers (dated by TCRdb to the early 2020s). Regarding the research as a whole: Three sorted T-cell subsets (CD3+CD56+NKG2C+, CD3+CD56+NKG2C- and CD3+CD56-NKG2C+) from eight donors had their TCR beta-chain repertoires profiled. Seven of the eight sequenced donors were HCMV-seropositive and one was HCMV-seronegative. Randomly selected healthy volunteers, three men and five women, were used as the eight sequenced donors. Illumina HiSeq 2000/2500, MiSeq or NextSeq was used to sequence libraries as 2 x 150 bp reads. Here is what the overall study found, with its caveats: In about 6 donors, the dominant CD3+CD56+NKG2C+ clonotypes were found to rank among the top 10 CD8+ clonotypes and to make up 1.0-7.0% of CD8+ T cells. Whether the expanded NKG2C-expressing T cell clones were specific for HCMV antigens remained unclear. Those dominant clonotypes were again the most abundant among CD3+CD56-NKG2C+ cells in a few donors, at about 28.3-60.1%.

The source material was blood T cells: a sorted CD56 or NKG2C T cell subset, CD4+ or CD8+ T cells, or bulk PBMC T cells (not recorded which). The source is a man between 18 and 35 years old in good health. Donor details come from another sample of the same person, matched by shared clones. The rearrangement joined TRBV19 to TRBJ2-2; TCRdb's D call of TRBD1 is untestable without DNA. The CDR3 amino acid sequence is: CATNGGGNGGELFF.